The 27 T cell receptor beta chains presented below share a single source sample, sequenced in a study of cytomegalovirus exposure and HLA in healthy donors (dated by TCRdb to 2015 to 2018). Libraries were built with the immunoSEQ multiplex PCR assay. For the multiplex PCR, a mixture combining 60 forward primers for TCR Vbeta segments and 13 reverse primers for TCR Jbeta segments was used. TCRdb limited this immuneACCESS table to in-frame rearrangements with V and J called. A share of clones is missing; checked studies link under half to unresolved V genes, and the rest is unexplained. Across this sample there are 150,000 to 200,000 clones, with 60% to 80% seen only once. Roughly 10% of the sample goes to the ten largest clones. Sequenced material: PBMCs. Receptor source: a young man in good health and CMV-seropositive.

CDR3 sequence (DNA): TGTGCCAGCAGGTTCGGGACAGGGGAAGACGAGCAGTACTTC. It translates to CASRFGTGEDEQYF. This rearrangement joins TRBV2 to TRBJ2-7; TRBD1 agrees at 10 bases. V trimming: 6 bases; J trimming: 5 bases; junction bases outside the gene matches: 7. This CDR3 is 14 amino acids long. The germline V gene has CDR1 SNHLY and CDR2 FYNNEI. The whole variable domain, remainder taken from reference TRBV2 and TRBJ2-7, is EPEVTQTPSHQVTQMGQEVILRCVPISNHLYFYWYRQILGQKVEFLVSFYNNEISEKSEIFDDQFSVERPDGSNFTLKIRSTKLEDSAMYFCASRFGTGEDEQYFGPGTRLTVT.

Only a few counts were recorded for this clone. This rearrangement joins TRBV14 to TRBJ1-3; no reliable D call. V was shortened by 2 bases and J by 1 base, with 9 bases between the two germline ends. This CDR3 region has 15 residues. From germline, CDR1 is SGHDN and CDR2 FVKESK. The CDR3 loop reads CASSQKLRSGNTIYF. The CDR3 coding sequence is TGTGCCAGCAGCCAAAAGTTGAGGTCTGGAAACACCATATATTTT.

The chain is built from TRBV7-3 and TRBJ2-3, with D possibly matching TRBD2 (5 bases). With 5 bases removed from V and 5 bases from J, the gap between germline ends came to 14 bases. The CDR3 loop spans 14 amino acids. Germline V gene data show CDR1 as SGHTA and CDR2 as FQGTGA. The CDR3 spells CASSPGGLGDTQYF. In DNA form, the CDR3 reads TGTGCCAGCAGCCCCGGAGGCCTAGGAGATACGCAGTATTTT.

The chain is built from TRBV28 and TRBJ1-4; maybe TRBD1 (5 bases). The CDR3 runs 15 residues. Germline V lookup: CDR1 MDHEN, CDR2 SYDVKM. V was clipped by 5 bases and J by 4 bases, with 14 bases between them. The DNA for the CDR3 is TGTGCCAGCAGTATCTTCAGGGTGTATAATGAAAAACTGTTTTTT. Translation: CASSIFRVYNEKLFF.

The CDR3 DNA reads as TGTGCCAGCTCACCCGGACAGGGGTTGGACGATCAGCCCCAGCATTTT. It codes for CASSPGQGLDDQPQHF. The chain couples TRBV18 to TRBJ1-5, with 9 positions matching TRBD1. This CDR3 is built from 16 residues. The V segment lost 3 bases and the J segment 5 bases; nucleotides outside the gene matches: 8. Germline V gives CDR1 KGHSH, CDR2 LQKENI.

V gene TRBV11-3 combines with J gene TRBJ2-5; D is uncertain. The end of the DNA fits TRBJ2-7 better, so the J call may be wrong. Germline V gives CDR1 SGHNT, CDR2 YENEEA. This CDR3 has 13 amino acids. CDR3 loop: CASSLDPGGEQYF. The CDR3 coding sequence is TGTGCCAGCAGCTTAGATCCAGGTGGCGAGCAGTACTTC.

This clone appeared a single time. V usage is TRBV15 and J usage is TRBJ2-3, with D possibly TRBD1 on 5 matching bases. CDR1 is LNHNV and CDR2 is YYDKDF in the germline V gene (reference sequence). This CDR3 has 19 residues. Trimming pared 0 bases from V and 7 bases from J, leaving 26 bases between. This CDR3 is CATSRDRPTGSGLANTQYF. The CDR3 DNA sequence: TGTGCCACCAGCAGAGATCGGCCCACAGGTTCAGGTCTGGCAAATACGCAGTATTTT.

This clone turned up a few times. The chain carries TRBV6-1 and TRBJ1-1; 7 bases are shared with TRBD1. Germline V gene lookup returns CDR1 MNHNS and CDR2 SASEGT. The CDR3 is 13 residues long. Trimming cost V 6 bases and J 7 bases; bases outside gene matches: 8. The CDR3 DNA is TGTGCCAGCAGATGGGGGACAGAACTTGAAGCTTTCTTT. This sequence encodes CASRWGTELEAFF.

The CDR3 nucleotides are TGTGCCACCAGCAGAGGGATAGGGACGGTGACTAGCGGGTATTACAATGAGCAGTTCTTC. Amino acids: CATSRGIGTVTSGYYNEQFF. The chain has TRBV15 and TRBJ2-1; the match to TRBD2 covers 10 bases. There are 20 residues in the CDR3. Trimming took 1 base from V and 4 from J; bases not matched to a gene: 16. CDR1 LNHNV and CDR2 YYDKDF come from the germline V gene (reference sequence).

This clone was observed a handful of times. The gene calls are TRBV5-1 and TRBJ2-1; 8 positions agree with TRBD2. Germline CDR1 reads SGHRS; CDR2 reads YFSETQ. The CDR3 consists of 14 residues. V was clipped by 4 bases and J by 7 bases; unmatched bases: 7. Here the CDR3 DNA reads TGCGCCAGCAGCCCGGTAACTAGCGGTAATGAGCAGTTCTTC. Translation: CASSPVTSGNEQFF.

V is TRBV18 and J is TRBJ1-2; D uncertain. The CDR3 covers 13 residues. From germline, CDR1 is KGHSH and CDR2 LQKENI. Between the trimmed V and J ends, which lost 3 bases and 8 bases, there was a span of 13 bases. The CDR3 sequence: CASSPGGNGGYTF. CDR3 bases: TGTGCCAGCTCACCCGGAGGGAATGGGGGCTACACCTTC.

The chain combines TRBV2 with TRBJ1-1, with TRBD1 identical over 12 bases. V trimming: 6 bases; J trimming: 1 base; junction bases outside the gene matches: 12. The CDR3 is made up of 18 amino acids. The germline V gene encodes CDR1 SNHLY and CDR2 FYNNEI. The CDR3 DNA follows: TGTGCCAGCAGAGCTAAGCCGGGACAGGGGGCAGCGAACACTGAAGCTTTCTTT. As protein: CASRAKPGQGAANTEAFF.

The chain links TRBV27 to TRBJ2-1; 12 nucleotides match TRBD2. Germline V gene data show CDR1 as MNHEY and CDR2 as SMNVEV (reference sequence). Trimming at V came to 3 bases and at J to 9 bases, leaving 15 bases not matched to a gene. The CDR3 length is 18 residues. CDR3 residues: CASSLIGLAGIRSGEQFF. The CDR3 coding sequence is TGTGCCAGCAGTTTGATCGGACTAGCGGGGATCCGATCAGGTGAGCAGTTCTTC.

The genes are TRBV27 and TRBJ2-7, with D possibly TRBD2 on 5 matching bases. CDR3 size: 14 residues. CDR1 is MNHEY, CDR2 SMNVEV, per germline (reference sequence). V lost 5 bases and J 5 bases, leaving 16 bases between the germline ends. The CDR3 here is CASSTYGSVNEQYF. Written as DNA, the CDR3 is TGTGCCAGCAGTACTTACGGTAGCGTAAACGAGCAGTACTTC.

The V gene is TRBV25-1, the J gene TRBJ2-5; TRBD1 aligns across 8 bases. Gene TRBJ2-7 matches the end of the DNA better, so the J call may be wrong. CDR3 size: 14 residues. Per germline, CDR1 MGHDK and CDR2 SYGVNS. The CDR3 sequence: CASSGTGYEYEQYF. The CDR3 DNA sequence: TGTGCCAGCAGTGGGACAGGGTACGAGTACGAGCAGTACTTC.

The chain links TRBV28 to TRBJ2-1; 7 nucleotides align to TRBD2. Germline V lookup: CDR1 MDHEN, CDR2 SYDVKM. The CDR3 has 14 amino acids. The trim removed 8 bases at V and 5 bases at J, leaving 9 bases unmatched. CDR3 sequence (DNA): TGTGCCAGCCTCGGGAGGCGCGGAGACAATGAGCAGTTCTTC. Amino acid sequence: CASLGRRGDNEQFF.

The chain links TRBV5-1 to TRBJ1-4, with D uncertain. This CDR3 region has 14 residues. Germline CDR1 and CDR2: SGHRS and YFSETQ. V was pared by 4 bases and J by 8 bases, with 15 bases between. CDR3 nucleotide sequence: TGCGCCAGCAGCAATTACCCCCGGGAGGAAAAACTGTTTTTT. This translates into CASSNYPREEKLFF.

V and J are TRBV6-5 and TRBJ1-5, with D maybe TRBD1 (5 bases). Trimming took 6 bases from V and 2 from J, leaving 11 bases between them. The CDR3 sequence is 14 residues long. Germline assignment: CDR1 MNHEY and CDR2 SVGAGI. Here the CDR3 reads CASSAGNGNQPQHF. The CDR3 DNA is TGTGCCAGCAGCGCAGGGAATGGCAATCAGCCCCAGCATTTT.

With regard to this clone: Since the CDR3 does not end with the conserved phenylalanine or tryptophan, this likely comes from a read error. The chain is built from TRBV5-1 and TRBJ2-2; 9 bases align to TRBD2. The V gene's germline CDR1 is SGHRS and CDR2 YFSETQ. This CDR3 is 16 amino acids long. After removal of 0 bases from V and 3 bases from J, the junction contained 3 bases not matched to a gene. This chain's CDR3 is CASSLGAGGHTGELFS. CDR3 in DNA: TGCGCCAGCAGCTTGGGAGCGGGAGGACACACCGGGGAGCTGTTTTCT.

This clone was detected once. The V and J genes are TRBV6-5 and TRBJ1-1; D is unclear. CDR3 length: 14 residues. V was cut by 0 bases and J by 7 bases, with 12 bases left in between. In germline, CDR1 is MNHEY, CDR2 SVGAGI. The CDR3 region is CASSYSGKLDEAFF. CDR3 nucleotides: TGTGCCAGCAGTTACTCGGGCAAATTGGATGAAGCTTTCTTT.

This clone was detected only a few times. The rearrangement links TRBV6-8 to TRBJ2-6; D is undetermined. The V end lost 7 bases, the J end lost 0 bases, and 7 bases lay between the germline ends. The CDR3 is made up of 14 amino acids. Germline CDR1 reads MNHGY; CDR2 reads SAAAGT. As DNA, the CDR3 is TGTGCCAGCATTGAGGTCTCTGGGGCCAACGTCCTGACTTTC. Amino acid sequence: CASIEVSGANVLTF.

The chain recombines TRBV27 with TRBJ2-3; 7 bases are shared with TRBD2. The length of the CDR3 is 14 residues. With 7 bases clipped from V and 7 bases from J, the junction kept 11 bases outside the gene matches. Germline CDR1 is MNHEY and CDR2 is SMNVEV (reference sequence). CDR3 DNA: TGTGCCAGCACCCCCGGGCGGGAGTTAAATACGCAGTATTTT. This codes for CASTPGRELNTQYF.

This clone was seen more than once but under ten times. The genes are TRBV5-4 and TRBJ1-3; 10 nucleotides match TRBD1. From germline, CDR1 is SGHNT and CDR2 YYREEE (reference sequence). V lost 7 bases and J lost 3; bases outside the gene matches: 13. The length of the CDR3 is 17 residues. The CDR3 bases are TGTGCCAGCGGGCATTTGACAGGGGGCGATGATGGAAACACCATATATTTT. This sequence encodes CASGHLTGGDDGNTIYF.

The chain combines TRBV4-2 with TRBJ1-2, with D possibly TRBD1 on 5 matching bases. The length of the CDR3 is 15 residues. Germline CDR1 and CDR2: LGHNA and YNFKEQ. Between the trimmed V and J ends, which lost 1 base and 7 bases, there was a span of 16 bases. In nucleotides, the CDR3 is TGTGCCAGCAGCCAAGTCCCAGGGTCTGAGATTGGCTACACCTTC. This codes for CASSQVPGSEIGYTF.

This clone has more than one count but fewer than ten. The chain is built from TRBV10-2 and TRBJ2-1; 11 bases align to TRBD1. The CDR3 spans 19 residues. Trimming cost V 5 bases and J 1 base; bases outside gene matches: 13. CDR1 WSHSY and CDR2 SAAADI come from the germline V gene. The CDR3 bases are TGCGCCAGCAGTCGGACAGGGGGCATGGGAGGGAGTTCCTACAATGAGCAGTTCTTC. It codes for CASSRTGGMGGSSYNEQFF.

The gene calls are TRBV15 and TRBJ1-5; TRBD1 is a possible D gene (6 bases). V was shortened by 4 bases and J by 4 bases, with 11 bases between the two germline ends. CDR1 and CDR2 from the germline V gene are LNHNV and YYDKDF (reference sequence). This CDR3 comprises 14 residues. CDR3 sequence reads: CATSNTGWNQPQHF. In nucleotides, the CDR3 is TGTGCCACCAGCAACACAGGGTGGAATCAGCCCCAGCATTTT.

This chain connects TRBV29-1 to TRBJ2-7; TRBD1 agrees at 7 bases. Looked up from germline, CDR1 is SQVTM and CDR2 is ANQGSEA. J lost 5 bases, V lost 6 bases, and 7 bases had no gene match. There are 12 residues in the CDR3. The CDR3 here is CSVSTGYHEQYF. CDR3 nucleotide sequence: TGCAGCGTCTCGACAGGGTACCACGAGCAGTACTTC.